This record concerns one T cell receptor beta chain sequence. Its antigen remains unknown. The PCR used 60 V beta and 13 J beta primers. Profiled with immunoSEQ multiplex PCR; TCRdb holds only in-frame clones, not every one. Of 70,000 to 95,000 clones listed, roughly 84% were seen once; the top ten hold more than 2%. These data belong to a study of glioma-infiltrating T cells after dendritic cell vaccination. Turning to the study itself: Samples are from glioblastoma patients in Phase I and II dendritic cell vaccine trials. Between the early 2000s and the early 2010s, patients got autologous tumor lysate-pulsed dendritic cell vaccines.

V dropped 0 bases and J dropped 5; count of bases not matched to a gene: 4. Per germline, CDR1 SGHRS and CDR2 YFSETQ. This CDR3 contains 15 residues. Notes on the study in general: Higher pretreatment TIL content predicted longer progression-free time and survival.

As for time point: after dendritic cell vaccination, including at tumor progression/relapse. The TCR originated in a human donor with glioblastoma. The sample was blood, taken after dendritic cell vaccination. The gene calls are TRBV5-1 and TRBJ2-7; 11 positions agree with TRBD1. The CDR3, as DNA: TGCGCCAGCAGCTTGGGGGACAGGGGGGGGCACGAGCAGTACTTC. This encodes CASSLGDRGGHEQYF.